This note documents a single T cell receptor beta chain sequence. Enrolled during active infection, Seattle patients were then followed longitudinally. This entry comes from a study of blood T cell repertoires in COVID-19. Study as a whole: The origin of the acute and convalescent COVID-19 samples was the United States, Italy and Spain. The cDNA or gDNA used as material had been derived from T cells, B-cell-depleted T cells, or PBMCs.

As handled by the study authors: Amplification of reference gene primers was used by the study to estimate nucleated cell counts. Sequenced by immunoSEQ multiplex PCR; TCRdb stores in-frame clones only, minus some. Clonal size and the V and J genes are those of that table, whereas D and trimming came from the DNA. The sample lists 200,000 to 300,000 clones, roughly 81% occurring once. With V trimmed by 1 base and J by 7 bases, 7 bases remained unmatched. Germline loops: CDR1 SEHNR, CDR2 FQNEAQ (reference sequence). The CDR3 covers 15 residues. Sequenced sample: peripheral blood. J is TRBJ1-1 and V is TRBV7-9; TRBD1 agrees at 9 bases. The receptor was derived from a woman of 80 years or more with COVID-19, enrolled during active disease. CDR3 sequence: CASSLGTGVLNEAFF. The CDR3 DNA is TGTGCCAGCAGCTTAGGGACAGGGGTCTTGAATGAAGCTTTCTTT.